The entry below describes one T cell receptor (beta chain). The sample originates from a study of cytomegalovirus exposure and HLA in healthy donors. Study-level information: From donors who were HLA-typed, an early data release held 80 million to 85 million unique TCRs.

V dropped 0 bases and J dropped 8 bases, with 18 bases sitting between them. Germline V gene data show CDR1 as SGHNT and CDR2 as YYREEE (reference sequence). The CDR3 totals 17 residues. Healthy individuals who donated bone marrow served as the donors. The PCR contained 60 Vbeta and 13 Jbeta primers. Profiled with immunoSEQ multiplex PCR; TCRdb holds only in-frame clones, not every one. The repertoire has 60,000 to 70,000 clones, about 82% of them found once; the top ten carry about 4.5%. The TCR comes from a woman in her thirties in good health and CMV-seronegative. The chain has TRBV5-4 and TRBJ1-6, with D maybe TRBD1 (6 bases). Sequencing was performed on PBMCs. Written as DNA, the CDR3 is TGTGCCAGCAGCTTGGGGGGGCCGTCCGACGGATATTCACCCCTCCACTTT. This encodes CASSLGGPSDGYSPLHF.